This is a list of T cell receptor beta chains from one sample in a study of blood T cell repertoires in COVID-19. Some clones are missing from TCRdb's copy, which holds only in-frame ones; the method was immunoSEQ multiplex PCR. The sample carries 70,000 or so clones, roughly nine tenths recorded once. Input material: peripheral blood. The receptors were sampled from a human donor in a cohort sampled during active COVID-19. Each CDR3 is given without its conserved first and last residue. Size tells how often a clone was seen (once, few, many) or the class of an expanded clone, and some rows leave it out.

v_call: TRBV7-2
j_call: TRBJ2-3
clone_size: .
cdr3_aa: ASSLDGLAGRTDTQY

v_call: TRBV30
j_call: TRBJ2-7
clone_size: .
cdr3_aa: AWNSGIHEQY

v_call: TRBV7-8
j_call: TRBJ2-7
clone_size: .
cdr3_aa: ASSTTATGSGEQY

v_call: TRBV3-1/TRBV3-2
j_call: TRBJ1-6
clone_size: .
cdr3_aa: ASRDRGNSPLH

v_call: TRBV24-1
j_call: TRBJ2-1
clone_size: .
cdr3_aa: ATSDRPRDRGNEQF

v_call: TRBV28
j_call: TRBJ1-5
clone_size: .
cdr3_aa: ASRPGQGNQPQH

v_call: TRBV18
j_call: TRBJ1-1
clone_size: .
cdr3_aa: ASSQQQNTEAF

v_call: TRBV5-4
j_call: TRBJ2-7
clone_size: .
cdr3_aa: ASSTSSAYEQY

v_call: TRBV5-6
j_call: TRBJ2-1
clone_size: .
cdr3_aa: ASSVTGGGEQF

v_call: TRBV18
j_call: TRBJ1-2
clone_size: .
cdr3_aa: ASSPTGGGYT

v_call: TRBV6-2/TRBV6-3
j_call: TRBJ2-7
clone_size: .
cdr3_aa: ASSYGHSDYEQY

v_call: TRBV6-6
j_call: TRBJ2-7
clone_size: .
cdr3_aa: ASSAPQDGAYEQY

v_call: TRBV5-4
j_call: TRBJ2-5
clone_size: .
cdr3_aa: ASSLRRGGETQY

v_call: TRBV6-5
j_call: TRBJ2-2
clone_size: .
cdr3_aa: ASSRDRVNTGELF

v_call: TRBV2
j_call: TRBJ1-5
clone_size: .
cdr3_aa: ASIDSHSNQPQH

v_call: TRBV27
j_call: TRBJ1-5
clone_size: few
cdr3_aa: ASSLTVGSQPQH

v_call: TRBV10-2
j_call: TRBJ2-7
clone_size: once
cdr3_aa: ASSKAGTGSEQY

v_call: TRBV16
j_call: TRBJ2-1
clone_size: few
cdr3_aa: ASSLALAGNYNEQF

v_call: TRBV5-4
j_call: TRBJ2-5
clone_size: .
cdr3_aa: ASSTSGSAGGTQY

v_call: TRBV6-7
j_call: TRBJ2-5
clone_size: .
cdr3_aa: ASSSPRTDQETQY

v_call: TRBV27
j_call: TRBJ2-3
clone_size: .
cdr3_aa: ASSLSTGLGDTQY

v_call: TRBV6-5
j_call: TRBJ2-2
clone_size: .
cdr3_aa: ASETHTNTGELF

v_call: TRBV19
j_call: TRBJ1-1
clone_size: .
cdr3_aa: ASSTTPAGAYTEAF

v_call: TRBV2
j_call: TRBJ1-5
clone_size: .
cdr3_aa: ASSRGQGYQPQH

v_call: TRBV27
j_call: TRBJ1-2
clone_size: .
cdr3_aa: ASSLSPGTGANYGYT

v_call: TRBV15
j_call: TRBJ1-4
clone_size: .
cdr3_aa: ATSRTTANEKLF

v_call: TRBV11-2
j_call: TRBJ2-1
clone_size: .
cdr3_aa: ASSSRGSGLNNEQF

v_call: TRBV5-1
j_call: TRBJ2-3
clone_size: .
cdr3_aa: ASSLWQGSDTQY

v_call: TRBV4-1
j_call: TRBJ2-1
clone_size: .
cdr3_aa: ASSHPGLAGGPDHNEQF

v_call: TRBV7-2
j_call: TRBJ2-2
clone_size: .
cdr3_aa: ASSPGLPNTGELF

v_call: TRBV6-2/TRBV6-3
j_call: TRBJ2-1
clone_size: .
cdr3_aa: ASSYLENEQF

v_call: TRBV29-1
j_call: TRBJ1-2
clone_size: .
cdr3_aa: SASRDRISSGYT

v_call: TRBV19
j_call: TRBJ1-2
clone_size: .
cdr3_aa: ASSLDRANYGYT

v_call: TRBV4-3
j_call: TRBJ1-3
clone_size: .
cdr3_aa: ASSQEDRVGTIY

v_call: TRBV10-3
j_call: TRBJ2-5
clone_size: .
cdr3_aa: AISEDRGNIETQY

v_call: TRBV7-9
j_call: TRBJ2-1
clone_size: .
cdr3_aa: VASRASGRSRNEQF

v_call: TRBV30
j_call: TRBJ2-1
clone_size: .
cdr3_aa: AWSANSYNEQF

v_call: TRBV5-8
j_call: TRBJ1-4
clone_size: .
cdr3_aa: ASSFGRLHEKLF

v_call: TRBV2
j_call: TRBJ1-5
clone_size: .
cdr3_aa: ASRADGLPQH

v_call: TRBV5-4
j_call: TRBJ2-3
clone_size: .
cdr3_aa: ASSLGTGLASLTDTQY

v_call: TRBV5-1
j_call: TRBJ1-2
clone_size: .
cdr3_aa: ASSPDSNYGYT

v_call: TRBV11-1
j_call: TRBJ2-1
clone_size: .
cdr3_aa: ASSLDRTGEQF

v_call: TRBV7-2
j_call: TRBJ2-1
clone_size: once
cdr3_aa: ASSSWTSEGNEQF

v_call: TRBV4-2
j_call: TRBJ2-7
clone_size: .
cdr3_aa: ASSQNEEGGYEQY

v_call: TRBV27
j_call: TRBJ2-1
clone_size: once
cdr3_aa: ASSRTGRVNEQF

v_call: TRBV5-1
j_call: TRBJ2-1
clone_size: .
cdr3_aa: ASSLGGYNEQF

v_call: TRBV19
j_call: TRBJ1-3
clone_size: .
cdr3_aa: ASSITGTGGAAGNTIY

v_call: TRBV5-4
j_call: TRBJ2-3
clone_size: .
cdr3_aa: ASSPSSGRANSTDTQY

v_call: TRBV29-1
j_call: TRBJ2-1
clone_size: .
cdr3_aa: SHSGSLSYNEQF

v_call: TRBV29-1
j_call: TRBJ1-4
clone_size: .
cdr3_aa: SATTTGATNEKLF

v_call: TRBV12-3/TRBV12-4
j_call: TRBJ2-2
clone_size: once
cdr3_aa: ASSLTGPGELF

v_call: TRBV27
j_call: TRBJ2-5
clone_size: once
cdr3_aa: ASSPRTSGGETQY

v_call: TRBV10-1
j_call: TRBJ2-7
clone_size: .
cdr3_aa: ASNRGMEIYEQY

v_call: TRBV9
j_call: TRBJ2-5
clone_size: .
cdr3_aa: ASSVAGGAETQY

v_call: TRBV6-5
j_call: TRBJ2-3
clone_size: .
cdr3_aa: ASRATLLAGDTQY

v_call: TRBV25-1
j_call: TRBJ2-5
clone_size: .
cdr3_aa: ASSDQGETQY

v_call: TRBV5-6
j_call: TRBJ2-7
clone_size: .
cdr3_aa: ASSFRSGQEI

v_call: TRBV6-6
j_call: TRBJ2-1
clone_size: .
cdr3_aa: ASSLGLAGNNEQF

v_call: TRBV7-2
j_call: TRBJ2-7
clone_size: .
cdr3_aa: ASSFGTVPYEQY